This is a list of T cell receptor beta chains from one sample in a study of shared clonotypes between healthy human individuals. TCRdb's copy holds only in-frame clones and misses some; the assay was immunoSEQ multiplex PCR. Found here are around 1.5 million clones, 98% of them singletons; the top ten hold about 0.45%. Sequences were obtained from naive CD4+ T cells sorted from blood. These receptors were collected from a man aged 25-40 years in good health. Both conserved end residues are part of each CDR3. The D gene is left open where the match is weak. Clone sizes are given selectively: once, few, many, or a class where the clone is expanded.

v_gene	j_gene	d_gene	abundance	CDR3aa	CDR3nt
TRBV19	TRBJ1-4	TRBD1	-	CASRLGRGRTNEKLFF	TGTGCCAGTCGCCTGGGCAGGGGGCGGACTAATGAAAAACTGTTTTTT
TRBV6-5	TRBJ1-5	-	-	CASSLSGLVQPQHF	TGTGCCAGCAGTTTATCAGGGCTGGTTCAGCCCCAGCATTTT
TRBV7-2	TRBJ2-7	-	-	CASSLGEGAREQYF	TGTGCCAGCAGCTTAGGGGAAGGGGCGCGTGAGCAGTACTTC
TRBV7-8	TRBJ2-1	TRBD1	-	CASSTRQGAPVDEQFF	TGTGCCAGCAGCACCCGACAGGGGGCCCCTGTGGATGAGCAGTTCTTC
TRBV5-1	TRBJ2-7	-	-	CASSFGQHYEQYF	TGCGCCAGCAGCTTCGGCCAACACTACGAGCAGTACTTC
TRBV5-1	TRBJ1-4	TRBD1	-	CASSPGTGVRNEKLFF	TGCGCCAGCAGCCCCGGGACAGGGGTCCGAAATGAAAAACTGTTTTTT
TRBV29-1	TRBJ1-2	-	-	CSAMTLLGGYTF	TGCAGCGCAATGACACTTTTGGGGGGCTACACCTTC
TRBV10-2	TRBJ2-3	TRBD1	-	CASSEPGQGTDTQYF	TGCGCCAGCAGTGAGCCGGGACAGGGAACAGATACGCAGTATTTT
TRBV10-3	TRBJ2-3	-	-	CAIRRTADTQYF	TGTGCCATCAGAAGGACTGCAGATACGCAGTATTTT
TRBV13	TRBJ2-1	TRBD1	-	CASSLPGTGNNEQFF	TGTGCCAGCAGCCTCCCCGGGACAGGGAACAATGAGCAGTTCTTC
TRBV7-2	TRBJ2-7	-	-	CASSPREGLTYEQYF	TGTGCCAGCAGCCCCCGGGAAGGGCTTACCTACGAGCAGTACTTC
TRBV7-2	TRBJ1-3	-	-	CASSFQLQGSSGNTIYF	TGTGCCAGCAGCTTTCAGCTTCAGGGGAGCTCTGGAAACACCATATATTTT
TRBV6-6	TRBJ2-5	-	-	CASRSLVRDQETQYF	TGTGCCAGCAGGTCCCTCGTTAGGGACCAAGAGACCCAGTACTTC
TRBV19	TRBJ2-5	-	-	CASSDRTKVTQYF	TGTGCCAGTAGTGACAGGACAAAGGTGACCCAGTACTTC
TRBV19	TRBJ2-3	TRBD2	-	CASSFGSGSRDTQYF	TGTGCCAGTAGTTTTGGTAGCGGGAGTCGGGATACGCAGTATTTT
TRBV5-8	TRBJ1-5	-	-	CASSLAGAEQPQHF	TGTGCCAGCAGCTTGGCAGGGGCGGAGCAGCCCCAGCATTTT
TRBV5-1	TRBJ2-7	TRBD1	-	CASSPRQGRSYEQYF	TGCGCCAGCAGCCCTCGACAGGGCCGCTCCTACGAGCAGTACTTC
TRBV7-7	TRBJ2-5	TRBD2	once	CASSFSSGSRETQYF	TGTGCTAGCAGCTTCAGTAGCGGGAGCCGTGAGACCCAGTACTTC
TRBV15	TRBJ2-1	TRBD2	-	CATSREGGKSGRWDNEQFF	TGTGCCACCAGCAGAGAAGGCGGAAAAAGCGGGAGGTGGGACAATGAGCAGTTCTTC
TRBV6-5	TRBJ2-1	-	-	CATRGDNEQFF	TGTGCCACCCGCGGCGACAATGAGCAGTTCTTC
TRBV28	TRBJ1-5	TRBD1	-	CATVNSGTGVQPQHF	TGTGCCACCGTCAATTCCGGGACAGGAGTTCAGCCCCAGCATTTT
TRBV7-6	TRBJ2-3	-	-	CASSPRTSSSTDTQYF	TGTGCCAGCAGCCCCCGGACGTCATCTAGCACAGATACGCAGTATTTT
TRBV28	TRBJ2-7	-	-	CANLQGPYEQYF	TGTGCCAACCTCCAGGGACCCTACGAGCAGTACTTC
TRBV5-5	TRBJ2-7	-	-	CASSLISWYEQYF	TGTGCCAGCAGCTTGATTAGTTGGTACGAGCAGTACTTC
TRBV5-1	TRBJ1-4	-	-	CASSLMLGTSEKLFF	TGCGCCAGCAGCTTGATGCTGGGGACGTCTGAAAAACTGTTTTTT
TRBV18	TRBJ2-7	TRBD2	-	CASSPPGRGVEQYF	TGTGCCAGCTCACCACCCGGGAGGGGGGTTGAGCAGTACTTC
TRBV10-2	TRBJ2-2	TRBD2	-	CASSLGMLAGNTGELFF	TGCGCCAGCAGTCTAGGGATGCTAGCGGGAAACACCGGGGAGCTGTTTTTT
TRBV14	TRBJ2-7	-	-	CASSHHYEQYF	TGTGCCAGCAGCCACCACTACGAGCAGTACTTC
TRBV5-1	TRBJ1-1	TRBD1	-	CASSHYPGTGDTEAFF	TGCGCCAGCAGTCACTATCCCGGGACAGGGGATACTGAAGCTTTCTTT
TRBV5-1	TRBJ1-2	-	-	CASSLLGRTYGYTF	TGCGCCAGCAGCCTCCTGGGGAGGACCTATGGCTACACCTTC
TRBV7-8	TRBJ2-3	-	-	CASSRGGGGDTQYF	TGTGCCAGCAGCCGAGGAGGGGGTGGAGATACGCAGTATTTT